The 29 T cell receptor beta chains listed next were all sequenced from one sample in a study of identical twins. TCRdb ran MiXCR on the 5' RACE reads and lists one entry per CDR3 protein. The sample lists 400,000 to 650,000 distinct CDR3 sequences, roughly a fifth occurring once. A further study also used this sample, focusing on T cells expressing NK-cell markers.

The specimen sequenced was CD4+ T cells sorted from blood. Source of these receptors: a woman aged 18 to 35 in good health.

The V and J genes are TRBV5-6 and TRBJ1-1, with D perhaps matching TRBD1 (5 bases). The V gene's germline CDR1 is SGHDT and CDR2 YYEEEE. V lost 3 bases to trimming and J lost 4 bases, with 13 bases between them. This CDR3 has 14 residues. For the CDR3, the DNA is TGTGCCAGCAGCTGGGGGGAGTGGGGCACTGAAGCTTTCTTT. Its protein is CASSWGEWGTEAFF.

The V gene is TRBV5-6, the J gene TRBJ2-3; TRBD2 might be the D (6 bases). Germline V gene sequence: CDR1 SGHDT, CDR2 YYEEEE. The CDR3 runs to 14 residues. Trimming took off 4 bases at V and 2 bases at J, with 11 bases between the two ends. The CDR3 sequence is CASSRGGDTDTQYF. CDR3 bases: TGTGCCAGCAGCCGCGGCGGGGACACAGATACGCAGTATTTT.

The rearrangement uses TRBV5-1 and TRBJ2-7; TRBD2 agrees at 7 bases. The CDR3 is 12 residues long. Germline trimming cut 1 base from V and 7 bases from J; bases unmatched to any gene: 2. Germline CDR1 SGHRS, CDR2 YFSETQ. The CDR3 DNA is TGCGCCAGCAGCTTGCGGGAGGAGGAGCAGTACTTC. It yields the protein CASSLREEEQYF.

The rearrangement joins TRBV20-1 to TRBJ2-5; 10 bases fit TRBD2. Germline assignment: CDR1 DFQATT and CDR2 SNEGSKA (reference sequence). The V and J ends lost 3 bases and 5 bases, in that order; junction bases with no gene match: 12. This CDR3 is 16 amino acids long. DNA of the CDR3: TGCAGTGCTAGCTCTAGCGGGAGTGGGTGGAGCGAGACCCAGTACTTC. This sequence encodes CSASSSGSGWSETQYF.

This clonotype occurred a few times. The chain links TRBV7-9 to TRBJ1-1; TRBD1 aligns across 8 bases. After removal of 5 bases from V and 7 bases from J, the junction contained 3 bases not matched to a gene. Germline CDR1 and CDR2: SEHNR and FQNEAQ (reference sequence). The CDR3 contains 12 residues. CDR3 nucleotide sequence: TGTGCCAGCAGCAACAGGGGGGTTGAAGCTTTCTTT. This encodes CASSNRGVEAFF.

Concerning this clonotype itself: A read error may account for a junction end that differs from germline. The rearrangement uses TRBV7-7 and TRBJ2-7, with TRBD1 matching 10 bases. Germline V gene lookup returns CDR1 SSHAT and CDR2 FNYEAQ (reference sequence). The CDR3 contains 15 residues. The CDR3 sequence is CASSQGGQGIYEQYF. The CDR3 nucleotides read TGTGCTAGCAGCCAAGGGGGACAGGGGATCTACGAGCAGTACTTC.

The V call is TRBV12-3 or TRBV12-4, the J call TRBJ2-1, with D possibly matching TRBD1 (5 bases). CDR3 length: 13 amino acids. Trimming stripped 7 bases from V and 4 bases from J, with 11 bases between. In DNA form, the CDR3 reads TGTGCCAGCAAGAAGGACACATACAATGAGCAGTTCTTC. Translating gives CASKKDTYNEQFF.

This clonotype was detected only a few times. CDR3 sequence: CSAALAGQNEQFF. As DNA, the CDR3 is TGCAGCGCAGCTCTAGCGGGGCAAAATGAGCAGTTCTTC. The rearrangement uses TRBV29-1 and TRBJ2-1; 9 bases are shared with TRBD2. J lost 7 bases, V lost 7 bases, and 8 bases had no gene match. This CDR3 comprises 13 residues. Germline loops: CDR1 SQVTM, CDR2 ANQGSEA.

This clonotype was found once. The CDR3 loop reads CASSFTLAGGTAGELFF. Written as DNA, the CDR3 is TGTGCCAGCAGCTTTACGCTAGCGGGGGGAACGGCCGGGGAGCTGTTTTTT. This sequence joins TRBV7-9 and TRBJ2-2, with 11 bases lining up with TRBD2. This CDR3 has 17 amino acids. Germline-derived CDR1 and CDR2 are SEHNR and FQNEAQ (reference sequence). Germline trimming cut 3 bases from V and 6 bases from J; bases unmatched to any gene: 9.

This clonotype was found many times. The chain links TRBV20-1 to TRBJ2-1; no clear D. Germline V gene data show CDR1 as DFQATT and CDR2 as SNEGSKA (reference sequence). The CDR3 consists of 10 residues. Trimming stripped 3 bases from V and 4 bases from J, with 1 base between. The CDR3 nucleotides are TGCAGTGCTAGTTACAATGAGCAGTTCTTC. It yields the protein CSASYNEQFF.

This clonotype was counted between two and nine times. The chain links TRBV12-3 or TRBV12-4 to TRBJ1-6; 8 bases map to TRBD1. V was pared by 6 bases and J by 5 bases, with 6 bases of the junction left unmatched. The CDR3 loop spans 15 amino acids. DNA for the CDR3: TGTGCCAGCAGCCGTACAGGGGGAAATAATTCACCCCTCCACTTT. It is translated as CASSRTGGNNSPLHF.

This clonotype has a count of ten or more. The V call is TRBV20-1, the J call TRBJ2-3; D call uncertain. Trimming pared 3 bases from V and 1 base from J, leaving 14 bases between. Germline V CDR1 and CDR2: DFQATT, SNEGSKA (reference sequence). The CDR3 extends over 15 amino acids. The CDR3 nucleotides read TGCAGTGCTAGCCCGAACTTACCAGGCACAGATACGCAGTATTTT. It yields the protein CSASPNLPGTDTQYF.

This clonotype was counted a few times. CDR3 DNA sequence: TGCAGTGCCACAGGGATCCTCCACTATGGCTACACCTTC. Amino acids: CSATGILHYGYTF. This chain joins TRBV20-1 and TRBJ1-2; perhaps TRBD1 as D (6 bases). Germline CDR1 DFQATT, CDR2 SNEGSKA (reference sequence). V lost 6 bases and J 3 bases, leaving 14 bases between the germline ends. This CDR3 comprises 13 residues.

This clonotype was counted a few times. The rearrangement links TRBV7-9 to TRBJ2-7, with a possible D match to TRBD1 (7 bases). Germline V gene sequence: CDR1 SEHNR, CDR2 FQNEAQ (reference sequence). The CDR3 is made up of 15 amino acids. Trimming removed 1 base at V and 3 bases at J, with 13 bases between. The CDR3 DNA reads TGTGCCAGCAGCTTAGTACGGGGGACAGTCTACGAGCAGTACTTC. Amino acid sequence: CASSLVRGTVYEQYF.

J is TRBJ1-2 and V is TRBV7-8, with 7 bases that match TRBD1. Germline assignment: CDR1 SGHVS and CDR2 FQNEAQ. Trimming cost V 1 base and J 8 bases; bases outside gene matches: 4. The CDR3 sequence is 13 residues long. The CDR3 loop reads CASSLEQGQGYTF. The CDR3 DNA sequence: TGTGCCAGCAGCTTAGAACAGGGACAGGGCTACACCTTC.

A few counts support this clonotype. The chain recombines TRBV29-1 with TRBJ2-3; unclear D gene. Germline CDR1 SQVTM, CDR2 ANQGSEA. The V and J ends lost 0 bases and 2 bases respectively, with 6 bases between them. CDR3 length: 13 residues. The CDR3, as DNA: TGCAGCGTTGAAGAGGCAGACACAGATACGCAGTATTTT. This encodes CSVEEADTDTQYF.

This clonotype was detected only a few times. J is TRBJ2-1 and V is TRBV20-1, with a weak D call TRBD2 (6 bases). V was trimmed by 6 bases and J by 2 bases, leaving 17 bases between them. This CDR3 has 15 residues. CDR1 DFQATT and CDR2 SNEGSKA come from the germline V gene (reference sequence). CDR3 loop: CSATPGLKPYNEQFF. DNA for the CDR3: TGCAGTGCAACACCGGGACTTAAACCCTACAATGAGCAGTTCTTC.

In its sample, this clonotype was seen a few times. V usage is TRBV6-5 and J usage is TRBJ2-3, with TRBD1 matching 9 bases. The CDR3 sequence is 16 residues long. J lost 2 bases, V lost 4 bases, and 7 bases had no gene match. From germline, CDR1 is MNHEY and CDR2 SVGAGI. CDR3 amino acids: CASSWGTGHPTDTQYF. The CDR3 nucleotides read TGTGCCAGCAGTTGGGGGACAGGGCACCCCACAGATACGCAGTATTTT.

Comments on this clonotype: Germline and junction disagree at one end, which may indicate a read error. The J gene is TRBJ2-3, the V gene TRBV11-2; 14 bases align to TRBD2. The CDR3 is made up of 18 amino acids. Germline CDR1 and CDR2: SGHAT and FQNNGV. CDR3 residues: CACRAGTSGSNPSGTQYF. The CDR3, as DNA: TGTGCCTGCAGAGCCGGGACTAGCGGGAGTAATCCCTCCGGGACGCAGTATTTT.

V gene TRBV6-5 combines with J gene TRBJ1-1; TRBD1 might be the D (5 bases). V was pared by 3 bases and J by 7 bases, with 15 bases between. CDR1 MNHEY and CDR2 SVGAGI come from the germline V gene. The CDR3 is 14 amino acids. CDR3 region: CASSYRKGQGEAFF. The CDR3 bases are TGTGCCAGCAGTTATAGAAAAGGGCAGGGTGAAGCTTTCTTT.

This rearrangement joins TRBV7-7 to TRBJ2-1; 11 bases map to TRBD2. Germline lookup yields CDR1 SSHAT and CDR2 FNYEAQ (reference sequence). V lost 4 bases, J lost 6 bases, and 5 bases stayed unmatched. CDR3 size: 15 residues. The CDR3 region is CASSSVAGGVNEQFF. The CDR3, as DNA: TGTGCCAGCAGCTCCGTAGCGGGAGGGGTCAATGAGCAGTTCTTC. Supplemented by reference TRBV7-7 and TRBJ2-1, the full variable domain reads GAGVSQSPRYKVTKRGQDVTLRCDPISSHATLYWYQQALGQGPEFLTYFNYEAQPDKSGLPSDRFSAERPEGSISTLTIQRTEQRDSAMYRCASSSVAGGVNEQFFGPGTRLTVL.

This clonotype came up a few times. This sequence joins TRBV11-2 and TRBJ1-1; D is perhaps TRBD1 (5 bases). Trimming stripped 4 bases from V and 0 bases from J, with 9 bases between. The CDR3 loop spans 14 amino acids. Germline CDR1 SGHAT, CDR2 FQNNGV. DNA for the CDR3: TGTGCCAGCAGCTGGACACTATTGAACACTGAAGCTTTCTTT. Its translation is CASSWTLLNTEAFF.

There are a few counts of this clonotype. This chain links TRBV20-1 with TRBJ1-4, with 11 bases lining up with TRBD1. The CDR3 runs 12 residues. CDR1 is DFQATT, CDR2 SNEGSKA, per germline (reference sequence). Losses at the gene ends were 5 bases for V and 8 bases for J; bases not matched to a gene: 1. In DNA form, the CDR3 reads TGCAGTGCTGGGACAGGGGGGGAAAAACTGTTTTTT. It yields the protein CSAGTGGEKLFF.

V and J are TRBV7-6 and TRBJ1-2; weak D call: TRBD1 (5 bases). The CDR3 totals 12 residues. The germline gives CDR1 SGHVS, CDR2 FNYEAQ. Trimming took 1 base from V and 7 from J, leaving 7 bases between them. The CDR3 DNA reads TGTGCCAGCAGCTTAGTTGGGGCTGGCTACACCTTC. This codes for CASSLVGAGYTF. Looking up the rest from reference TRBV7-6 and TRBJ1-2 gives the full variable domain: GAGVSQSPRYKVTKRGQDVALRCDPISGHVSLYWYRQALGQGPEFLTYFNYEAQQDKSGLPNDRFSAERPEGSISTLTIQRTEQRDSAMYRCASSLVGAGYTFGSGTRLTVV.

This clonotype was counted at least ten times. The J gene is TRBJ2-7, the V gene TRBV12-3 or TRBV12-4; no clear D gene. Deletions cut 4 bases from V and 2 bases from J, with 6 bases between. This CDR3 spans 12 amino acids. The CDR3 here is CASSYDTYEQYF. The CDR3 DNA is TGTGCCAGCAGTTATGATACCTACGAGCAGTACTTC.

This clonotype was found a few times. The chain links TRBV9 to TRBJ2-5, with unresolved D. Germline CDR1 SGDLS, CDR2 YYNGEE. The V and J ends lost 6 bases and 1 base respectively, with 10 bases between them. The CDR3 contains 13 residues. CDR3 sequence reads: CASNRQTQETQYF. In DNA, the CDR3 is TGTGCCAGCAATCGGCAGACCCAAGAGACCCAGTACTTC. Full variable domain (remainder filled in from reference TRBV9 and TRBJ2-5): DSGVTQTPKHLITATGQRVTLRCSPRSGDLSVYWYQQSLDQGLQFLIQYYNGEERAKGNILERFSAQQFPDLHSELNLSSLELGDSALYFCASNRQTQETQYFGPGTRLLVL.

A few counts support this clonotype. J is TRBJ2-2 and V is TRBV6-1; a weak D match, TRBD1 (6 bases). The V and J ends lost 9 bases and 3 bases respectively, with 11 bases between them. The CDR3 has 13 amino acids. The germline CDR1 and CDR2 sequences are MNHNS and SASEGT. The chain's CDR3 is CARGYRDTGELFF. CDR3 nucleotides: TGTGCCAGGGGCTACAGGGACACCGGGGAGCTGTTTTTT.

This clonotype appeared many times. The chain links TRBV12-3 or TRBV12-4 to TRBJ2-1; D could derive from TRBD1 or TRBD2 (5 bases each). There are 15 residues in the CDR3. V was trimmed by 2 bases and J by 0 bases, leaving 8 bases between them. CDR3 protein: CASSLRGRSYNEQFF. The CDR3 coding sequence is TGTGCCAGCAGTTTACGGGGCCGCTCCTACAATGAGCAGTTCTTC.

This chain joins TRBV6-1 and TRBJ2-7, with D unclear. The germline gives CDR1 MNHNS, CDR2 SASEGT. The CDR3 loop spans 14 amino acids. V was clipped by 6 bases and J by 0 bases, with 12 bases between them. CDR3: CASRGDLLSYEQYF. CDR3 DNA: TGTGCCAGCAGGGGCGACTTACTCTCCTACGAGCAGTACTTC.